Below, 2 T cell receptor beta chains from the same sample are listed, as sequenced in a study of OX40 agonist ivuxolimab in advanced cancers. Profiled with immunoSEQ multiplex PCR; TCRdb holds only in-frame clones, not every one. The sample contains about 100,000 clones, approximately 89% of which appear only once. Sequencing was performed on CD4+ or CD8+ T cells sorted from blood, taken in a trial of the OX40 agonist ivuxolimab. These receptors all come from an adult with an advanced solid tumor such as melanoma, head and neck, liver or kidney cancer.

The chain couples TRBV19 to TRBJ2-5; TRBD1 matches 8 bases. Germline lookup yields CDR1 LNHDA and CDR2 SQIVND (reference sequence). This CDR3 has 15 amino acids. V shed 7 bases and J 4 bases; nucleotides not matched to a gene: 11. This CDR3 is CASTTHRGVGETQYF. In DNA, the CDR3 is TGTGCCAGTACTACTCACAGGGGGGTAGGAGAGACCCAGTACTTC.

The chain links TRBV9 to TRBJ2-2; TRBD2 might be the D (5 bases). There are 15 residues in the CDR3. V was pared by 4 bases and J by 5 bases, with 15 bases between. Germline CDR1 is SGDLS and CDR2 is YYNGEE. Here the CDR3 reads CASSRTSQVTGELFF. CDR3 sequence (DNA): TGTGCCAGCAGCCGAACTAGTCAGGTTACCGGGGAGCTGTTTTTT. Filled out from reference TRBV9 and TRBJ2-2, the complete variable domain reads DSGVTQTPKHLITATGQRVTLRCSPRSGDLSVYWYQQSLDQGLQFLIQYYNGEERAKGNILERFSAQQFPDLHSELNLSSLELGDSALYFCASSRTSQVTGELFFGEGSRLTVL.